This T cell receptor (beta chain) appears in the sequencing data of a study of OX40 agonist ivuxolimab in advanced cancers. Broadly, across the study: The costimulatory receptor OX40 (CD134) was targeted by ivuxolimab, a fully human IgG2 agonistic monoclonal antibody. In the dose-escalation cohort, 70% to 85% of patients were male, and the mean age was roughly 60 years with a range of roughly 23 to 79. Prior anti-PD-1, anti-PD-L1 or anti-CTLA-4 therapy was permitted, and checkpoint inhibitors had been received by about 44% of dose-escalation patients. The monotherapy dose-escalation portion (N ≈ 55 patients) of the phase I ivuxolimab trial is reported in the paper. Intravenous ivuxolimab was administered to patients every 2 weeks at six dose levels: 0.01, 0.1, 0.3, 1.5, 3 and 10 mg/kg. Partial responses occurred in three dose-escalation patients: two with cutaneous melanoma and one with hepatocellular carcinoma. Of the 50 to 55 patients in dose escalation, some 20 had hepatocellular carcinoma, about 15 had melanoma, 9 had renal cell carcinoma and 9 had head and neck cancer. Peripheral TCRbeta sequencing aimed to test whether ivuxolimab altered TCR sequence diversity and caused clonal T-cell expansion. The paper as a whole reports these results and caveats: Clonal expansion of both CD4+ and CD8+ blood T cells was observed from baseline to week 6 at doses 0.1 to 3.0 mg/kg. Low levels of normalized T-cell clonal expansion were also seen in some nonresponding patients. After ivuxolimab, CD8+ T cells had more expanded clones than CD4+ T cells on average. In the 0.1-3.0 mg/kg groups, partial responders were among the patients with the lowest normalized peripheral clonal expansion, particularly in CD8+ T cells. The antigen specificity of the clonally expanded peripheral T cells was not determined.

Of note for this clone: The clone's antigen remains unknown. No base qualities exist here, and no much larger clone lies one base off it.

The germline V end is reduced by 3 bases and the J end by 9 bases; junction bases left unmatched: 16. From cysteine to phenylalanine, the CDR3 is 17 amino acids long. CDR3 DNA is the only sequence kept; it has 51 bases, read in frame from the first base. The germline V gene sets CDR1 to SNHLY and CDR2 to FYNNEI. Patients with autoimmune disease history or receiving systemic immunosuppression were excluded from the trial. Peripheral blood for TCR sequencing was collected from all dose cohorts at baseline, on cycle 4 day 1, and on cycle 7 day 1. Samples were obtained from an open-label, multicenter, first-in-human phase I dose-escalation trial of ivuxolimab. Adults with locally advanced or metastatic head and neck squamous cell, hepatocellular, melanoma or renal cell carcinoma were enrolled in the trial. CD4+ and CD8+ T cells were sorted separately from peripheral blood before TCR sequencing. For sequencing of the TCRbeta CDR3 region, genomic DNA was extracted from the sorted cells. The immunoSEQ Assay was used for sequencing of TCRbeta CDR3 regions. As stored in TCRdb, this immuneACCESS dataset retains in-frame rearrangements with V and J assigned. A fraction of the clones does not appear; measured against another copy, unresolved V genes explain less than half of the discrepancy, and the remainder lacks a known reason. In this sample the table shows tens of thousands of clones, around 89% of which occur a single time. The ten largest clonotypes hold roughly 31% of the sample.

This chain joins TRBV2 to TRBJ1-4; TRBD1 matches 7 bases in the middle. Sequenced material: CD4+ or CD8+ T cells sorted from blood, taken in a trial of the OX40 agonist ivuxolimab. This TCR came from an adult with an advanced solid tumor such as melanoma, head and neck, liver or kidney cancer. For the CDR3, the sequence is CASSEGSGTALRQKLFF. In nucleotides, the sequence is TGTGCCAGCAGTGAGGGCTCAGGGACAGCCCTCCGGCAAAAACTGTTTTTT.